Listed below are T cell receptor beta chains from one sample, sequenced in a study of T cells in Graves' hyperthyroidism and ophthalmopathy. One entry per CDR3 protein, called by TCRdb with MiXCR from the multiplex PCR reads. The data show roughly 500,000 distinct CDR3 sequences, 46% seen once. Material for sequencing was peripheral blood or thyroid tissue (not recorded which). These receptors all stem from an adult woman with Graves' disease, either hyperthyroidism or ophthalmopathy (not recorded which). The CDR3 runs from the conserved cysteine through the conserved F or W. Each record gives: D gene, clone size, CDR3 length, J gene, V gene, CDR3 protein, CDR3 DNA. D genes are given only for firm matches. Rows may omit the clone size; those that give it use once, few, many or a size class.

D: NA
size: few
length: 16
J: TRBJ2-7
V: TRBV28
CDR3: CASSFTRDPWSYEQYF
DNA: TGTGCCAGCAGTTTCACCAGGGACCCCTGGTCGTACGAGCAGTACTTC

D: NA
size: many
length: 14
J: TRBJ1-1
V: TRBV27
CDR3: CASSSLGQDTEAFF
DNA: TGTGCCAGCAGTTCCCTCGGACAAGACACTGAAGCTTTCTTT

D: TRBD1
size: NA
length: 14
J: TRBJ2-2
V: TRBV10-3
CDR3: CATWDRTNTGELFF
DNA: TGTGCCACCTGGGACAGGACGAACACCGGGGAGCTGTTTTTT

D: NA
size: NA
length: 11
J: TRBJ2-7
V: TRBV3-1
CDR3: CGAGPPYEQYF
DNA: TGTGGGGCTGGACCCCCCTACGAGCAGTACTTC

D: NA
size: medium-sized
length: 15
J: TRBJ1-1
V: TRBV7-3
CDR3: CASSLGSGPNTEAFF
DNA: TGTGCCAGCAGCTTAGGGAGTGGTCCGAACACTGAAGCTTTCTTT

D: TRBD1
size: NA
length: 14
J: TRBJ1-2
V: TRBV25-1
CDR3: CASSFTGQAYGYTF
DNA: TGTGCCAGCAGCTTTACAGGACAGGCCTATGGCTACACCTTC

D: NA
size: NA
length: 14
J: TRBJ2-7
V: TRBV29-1
CDR3: CSVEADSRYYEQYF
DNA: TGCAGCGTTGAAGCGGACAGCCGATACTACGAGCAGTACTTC

D: NA
size: NA
length: 11
J: TRBJ2-7
V: TRBV2
CDR3: CASRGGHEQYF
DNA: TGTGCCAGCAGGGGGGGACACGAGCAGTACTTC

D: TRBD2
size: NA
length: 13
J: TRBJ2-5
V: TRBV10-3
CDR3: CARRGGSQETQYF
DNA: TGTGCTAGACGGGGGGGCAGCCAAGAGACCCAGTACTTC

D: NA
size: many
length: 13
J: TRBJ2-5
V: TRBV20-1
CDR3: CSARDGPQETQYF
DNA: TGCAGTGCTAGAGATGGGCCCCAAGAGACCCAGTACTTC

D: NA
size: few
length: 14
J: TRBJ1-2
V: TRBV19
CDR3: CATSIMGGRHGYTF
DNA: TGTGCCACCAGCATTATGGGAGGGAGACATGGCTACACCTTC

D: NA
size: NA
length: 13
J: TRBJ1-4
V: TRBV2
CDR3: CASNGGSNEKLFF
DNA: TGTGCCAGCAACGGGGGGTCTAATGAAAAACTGTTTTTT

D: TRBD2
size: NA
length: 17
J: TRBJ2-1
V: TRBV7-2
CDR3: CASSLVGTSGSYNEQFF
DNA: TGTGCCAGCAGCTTAGTGGGGACTAGCGGGAGTTACAATGAGCAGTTCTTC

D: NA
size: NA
length: 14
J: TRBJ1-1
V: TRBV7-2
CDR3: CASSLARQRNEQFF
DNA: TGTGCCAGCAGCTTAGCGCGGCAACGCAATGAGCAGTTCTTT

D: TRBD2
size: NA
length: 15
J: TRBJ2-2
V: TRBV7-3
CDR3: CASSQLAGNTGELFF
DNA: TGTGCCAGCAGCCAACTAGCGGGTAACACCGGGGAGCTGTTTTTT

D: TRBD2
size: many
length: 14
J: TRBJ2-2
V: TRBV9
CDR3: CASSPRLAAGELFF
DNA: TGTGCCAGCAGCCCCCGACTAGCTGCCGGGGAGCTGTTTTTT

D: NA
size: many
length: 15
J: TRBJ2-7
V: TRBV2
CDR3: CASTAADSGTYEQYF
DNA: TGTGCCAGCACCGCGGCGGACTCAGGTACCTACGAGCAGTACTTC

D: NA
size: few
length: 14
J: TRBJ2-7
V: TRBV30
CDR3: CAWSWGAPTYEQYF
DNA: TGTGCCTGGAGTTGGGGGGCACCCACCTACGAGCAGTACTTC

D: NA
size: NA
length: 13
J: TRBJ2-5
V: TRBV7-2
CDR3: CANDRGPSETQYF
DNA: TGCGCCAATGATAGAGGCCCTTCAGAGACCCAGTACTTC

D: NA
size: NA
length: 14
J: TRBJ2-1
V: TRBV11-1
CDR3: CASSEPPADNEQFF
DNA: TGTGCCAGCAGCGAACCCCCTGCGGACAATGAGCAGTTCTTC

D: NA
size: NA
length: 13
J: TRBJ2-2
V: TRBV7-9
CDR3: CASSLYLAGELFF
DNA: TGTGCCAGCAGCTTATATCTCGCTGGGGAGCTGTTTTTT

D: NA
size: many
length: 16
J: TRBJ1-6
V: TRBV6-5
CDR3: CASSYSSSSYNSPLHF
DNA: TGTGCCAGCAGTTACTCAAGCAGCTCCTATAATTCACCCCTCCACTTT

D: TRBD1
size: many
length: 15
J: TRBJ2-5
V: TRBV5-1
CDR3: CASSLFTGAQETQYF
DNA: TGCGCCAGCAGTCTATTTACAGGGGCGCAGGAGACCCAGTACTTC

D: NA
size: NA
length: 13
J: TRBJ1-2
V: TRBV2
CDR3: CASTQVGNYGYTF
DNA: TGTGCCAGCACCCAAGTGGGGAACTATGGCTACACCTTC

D: NA
size: NA
length: 17
J: TRBJ2-2
V: TRBV7-9
CDR3: CASSSLQGSTDTGELFF
DNA: TGTGCCAGCAGCTCCTTACAGGGCTCGACGGACACCGGGGAGCTGTTTTTT

D: NA
size: many
length: 15
J: TRBJ1-2
V: TRBV20-1
CDR3: CSARVAQADTNGYTF
DNA: TGCAGTGCTAGAGTGGCGCAGGCCGATACTAATGGCTACACCTTC

D: TRBD1
size: once
length: 15
J: TRBJ2-7
V: TRBV20-1
CDR3: CSASSAGQGTYEQYF
DNA: TGCAGTGCTAGTAGCGCAGGACAGGGAACCTACGAGCAGTACTTC

D: NA
size: many
length: 15
J: TRBJ2-7
V: TRBV7-9
CDR3: CASSLRQDLSYEQYF
DNA: TGTGCCAGCAGCCTTAGACAGGATCTCTCCTACGAGCAGTACTTC

D: NA
size: NA
length: 14
J: TRBJ1-5
V: TRBV7-2
CDR3: CASSRGLNGQPQHF
DNA: TGTGCCAGCAGCCGAGGGCTGAATGGGCAGCCCCAGCATTTT

D: NA
size: many
length: 13
J: TRBJ1-2
V: TRBV12-3/TRBV12-4
CDR3: CASSLARFYGYTF
DNA: TGTGCCAGCAGTTTGGCCCGATTCTATGGCTACACCTTC

D: NA
size: many
length: 13
J: TRBJ1-2
V: TRBV3-1
CDR3: CASSLSLNYGYTF
DNA: TGTGCCAGCAGCCTTAGCCTTAACTATGGCTACACCTTC

D: TRBD1
size: many
length: 15
J: TRBJ1-1
V: TRBV5-1
CDR3: CASRMFQGGNTEAFF
DNA: TGCGCCAGCAGAATGTTTCAGGGGGGCAACACTGAAGCTTTCTTT

D: TRBD2
size: NA
length: 15
J: TRBJ2-5
V: TRBV5-4
CDR3: CASSSTSGGQETQYF
DNA: TGTGCCAGCAGTTCGACTAGCGGGGGCCAAGAGACCCAGTACTTC

D: NA
size: many
length: 15
J: TRBJ1-2
V: TRBV9
CDR3: CASSPLGQTNYGYTF
DNA: TGTGCCAGCAGCCCTCTGGGGCAGACAAACTATGGCTACACCTTC

D: NA
size: many
length: 10
J: TRBJ2-7
V: TRBV25-1
CDR3: CVARGGEQYF
DNA: TGTGTCGCCAGGGGCGGCGAGCAGTACTTC

D: NA
size: NA
length: 16
J: TRBJ1-2
V: TRBV7-9
CDR3: CASSQELPGQSYGYTF
DNA: TGCGCCAGCAGCCAAGAGTTGCCAGGGCAAAGCTATGGCTACACCTTC

D: NA
size: NA
length: 13
J: TRBJ2-7
V: TRBV20-1
CDR3: CSFGDRLSYEQYF
DNA: TGCAGCTTTGGGGACCGACTTTCCTACGAGCAGTACTTC

D: NA
size: many
length: 15
J: TRBJ1-1
V: TRBV5-1
CDR3: CASSFKQGRFSEAFF
DNA: TGCGCCAGCAGCTTCAAACAGGGTAGATTCTCTGAAGCTTTCTTT

D: NA
size: NA
length: 14
J: TRBJ2-7
V: TRBV12-3/TRBV12-4
CDR3: CASSFLGLSYEQYF
DNA: TGTGCCAGCAGTTTCCTCGGACTCTCCTACGAGCAGTACTTC

D: NA
size: many
length: 13
J: TRBJ1-2
V: TRBV25-1
CDR3: CASSESHSAGRAF
DNA: TGTGCCAGCAGTGAATCCCATTCGGCGGGGAGGGCCTTC

D: NA
size: NA
length: 12
J: TRBJ1-6
V: TRBV7-9
CDR3: CASSPGGLPLHF
DNA: TGTGCCAGCAGCCCGGGGGGCTTACCCCTCCACTTT

D: NA
size: many
length: 14
J: TRBJ2-7
V: TRBV7-9
CDR3: CASSSRTDPYEQYF
DNA: TGTGCCAGCAGCTCCCGGACAGATCCCTACGAGCAGTACTTC

D: NA
size: many
length: 14
J: TRBJ1-2
V: TRBV7-9
CDR3: CASSTRQEKYGYTF
DNA: TGTGCCAGCAGCACCCGACAGGAGAAATATGGCTACACCTTC